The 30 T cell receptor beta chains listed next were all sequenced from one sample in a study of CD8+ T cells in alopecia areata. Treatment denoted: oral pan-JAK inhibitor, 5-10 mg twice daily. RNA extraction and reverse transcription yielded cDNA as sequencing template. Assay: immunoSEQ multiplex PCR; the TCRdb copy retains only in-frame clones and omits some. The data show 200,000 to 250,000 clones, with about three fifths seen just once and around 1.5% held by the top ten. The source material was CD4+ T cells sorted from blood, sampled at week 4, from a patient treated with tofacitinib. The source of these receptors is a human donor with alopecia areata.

Written as DNA, the CDR3 is TGTGCCAGTAAGAACCCTGACAGAATTCAGTACTTC. Translated: CASKNPDRIQYF. V is TRBV19 and J is TRBJ2-4; D possibly corresponds to TRBD1 (5 bases). The CDR3 runs 12 residues. The V gene lost 7 bases and the J gene lost 10 bases, with 14 bases spanning the gap. In germline, CDR1 is LNHDA, CDR2 SQIVND (reference sequence).

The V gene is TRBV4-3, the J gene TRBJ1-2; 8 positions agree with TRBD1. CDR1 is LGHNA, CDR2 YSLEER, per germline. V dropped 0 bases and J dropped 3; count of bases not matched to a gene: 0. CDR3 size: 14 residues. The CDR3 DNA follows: TGCGCCAGCAGCCAAGAGACAGGGGACTATGGCTACACCTTC. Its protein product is CASSQETGDYGYTF.

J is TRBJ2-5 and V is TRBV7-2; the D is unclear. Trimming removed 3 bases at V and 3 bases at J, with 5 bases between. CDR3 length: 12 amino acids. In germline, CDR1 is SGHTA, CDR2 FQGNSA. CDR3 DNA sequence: TGTGCCAGCAGCTTCCTAGAAGAGACCCAGTACTTC. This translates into CASSFLEETQYF.

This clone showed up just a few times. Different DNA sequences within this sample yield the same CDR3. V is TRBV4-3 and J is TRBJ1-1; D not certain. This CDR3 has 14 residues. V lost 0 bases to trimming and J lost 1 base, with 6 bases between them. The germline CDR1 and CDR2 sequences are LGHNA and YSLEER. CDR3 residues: CASSQDGQNTEAFF. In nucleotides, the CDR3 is TGCGCCAGCAGCCAAGATGGGCAGAACACTGAAGCTTTCTTT.

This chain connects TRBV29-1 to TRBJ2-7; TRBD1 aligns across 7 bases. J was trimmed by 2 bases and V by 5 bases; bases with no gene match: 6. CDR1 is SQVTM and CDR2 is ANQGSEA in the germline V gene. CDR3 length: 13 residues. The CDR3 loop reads CSVMTGTPYEQYF. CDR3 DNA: TGCAGCGTTATGACAGGGACCCCCTACGAGCAGTACTTC.

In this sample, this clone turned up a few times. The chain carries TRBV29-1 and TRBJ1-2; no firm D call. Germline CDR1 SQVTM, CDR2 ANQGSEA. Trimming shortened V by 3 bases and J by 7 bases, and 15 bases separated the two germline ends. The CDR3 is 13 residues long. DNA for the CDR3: TGCAGCGTTGAGCGCCCGGTATCGGGTGGCTACACCTTC. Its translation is CSVERPVSGGYTF.

CDR3 sequence (DNA): TGCAGCGTAACTAGGATAAACACCGGGGAGCTGTTTTTT. Translated, it gives CSVTRINTGELFF. The chain combines TRBV29-1 with TRBJ2-2; D may be TRBD2 (5 bases). CDR3 length equals 13 residues. Germline CDR1 SQVTM, CDR2 ANQGSEA. The V end was cut by 6 bases, the J end by 2 bases, with 10 bases between.

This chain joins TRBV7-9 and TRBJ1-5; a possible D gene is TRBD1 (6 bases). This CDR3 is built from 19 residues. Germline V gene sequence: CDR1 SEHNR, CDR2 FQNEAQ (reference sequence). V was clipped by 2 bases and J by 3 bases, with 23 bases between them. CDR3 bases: TGTGCCAGCAGCTTATACCGGGACACCCTTCTTTTCGACAATCAGCCCCAGCATTTT. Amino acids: CASSLYRDTLLFDNQPQHF.

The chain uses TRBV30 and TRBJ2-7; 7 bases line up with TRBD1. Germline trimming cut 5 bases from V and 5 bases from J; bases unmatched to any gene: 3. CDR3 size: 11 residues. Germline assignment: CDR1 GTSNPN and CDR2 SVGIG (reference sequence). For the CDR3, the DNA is TGTGCCTGGGACAGGGACCACGAGCAGTACTTC. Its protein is CAWDRDHEQYF.

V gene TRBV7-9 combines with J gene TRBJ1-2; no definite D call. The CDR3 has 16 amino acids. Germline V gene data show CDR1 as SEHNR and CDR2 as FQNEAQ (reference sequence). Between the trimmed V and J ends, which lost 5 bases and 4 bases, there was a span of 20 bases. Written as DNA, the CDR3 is TGTGCCAGCAGCCCCGAAGGGTGGCGGAGATTCTATGGCTACACCTTC. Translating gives CASSPEGWRRFYGYTF.

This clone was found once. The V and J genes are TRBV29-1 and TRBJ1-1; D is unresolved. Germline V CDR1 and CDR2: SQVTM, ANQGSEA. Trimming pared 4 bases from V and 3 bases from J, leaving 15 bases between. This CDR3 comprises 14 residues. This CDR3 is CSVASLLRDTEAFF. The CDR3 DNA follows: TGCAGCGTTGCCAGCCTACTAAGGGACACTGAAGCTTTCTTT.

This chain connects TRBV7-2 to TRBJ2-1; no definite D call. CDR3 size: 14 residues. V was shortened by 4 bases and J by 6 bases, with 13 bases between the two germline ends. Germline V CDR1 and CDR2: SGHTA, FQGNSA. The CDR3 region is CASSSMGGGNEQFF. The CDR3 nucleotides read TGTGCCAGCAGCTCGATGGGCGGCGGCAATGAGCAGTTCTTC.

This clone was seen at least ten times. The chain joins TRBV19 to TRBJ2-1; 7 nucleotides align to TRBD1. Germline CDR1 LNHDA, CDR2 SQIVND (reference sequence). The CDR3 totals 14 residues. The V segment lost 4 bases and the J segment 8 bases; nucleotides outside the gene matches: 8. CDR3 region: CASSTTGKGYEQFF. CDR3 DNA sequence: TGTGCCAGTAGTACGACAGGGAAGGGGTATGAGCAGTTCTTC.

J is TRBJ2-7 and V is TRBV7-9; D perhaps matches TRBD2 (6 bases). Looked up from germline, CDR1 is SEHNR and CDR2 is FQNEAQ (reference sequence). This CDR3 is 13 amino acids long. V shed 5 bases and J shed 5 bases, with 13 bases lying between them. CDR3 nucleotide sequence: TGTGCCAGCAGCCCTGGGGGGTTCAACGAGCAGTACTTC. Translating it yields CASSPGGFNEQYF. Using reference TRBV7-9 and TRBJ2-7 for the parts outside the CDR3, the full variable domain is DTGVSQNPRHKITKRGQNVTFRCDPISEHNRLYWYRQTLGQGPEFLTYFQNEAQLEKSRLLSDRFSAERPKGSFSTLEIQRTEQGDSAMYLCASSPGGFNEQYFGPGTRLTVT.

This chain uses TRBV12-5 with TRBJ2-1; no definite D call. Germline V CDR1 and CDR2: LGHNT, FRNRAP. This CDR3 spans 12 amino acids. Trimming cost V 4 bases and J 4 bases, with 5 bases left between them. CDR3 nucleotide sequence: TGTGCTAGTGGTTCAGATTACAATGAGCAGTTCTTC. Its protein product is CASGSDYNEQFF.

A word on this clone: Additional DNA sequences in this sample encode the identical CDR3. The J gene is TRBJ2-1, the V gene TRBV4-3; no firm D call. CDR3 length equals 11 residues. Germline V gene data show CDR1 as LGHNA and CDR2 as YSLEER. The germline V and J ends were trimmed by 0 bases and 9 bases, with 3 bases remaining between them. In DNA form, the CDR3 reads TGCGCCAGCAGCCAAGAAGGTGAGCAGTTCTTC. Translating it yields CASSQEGEQFF.

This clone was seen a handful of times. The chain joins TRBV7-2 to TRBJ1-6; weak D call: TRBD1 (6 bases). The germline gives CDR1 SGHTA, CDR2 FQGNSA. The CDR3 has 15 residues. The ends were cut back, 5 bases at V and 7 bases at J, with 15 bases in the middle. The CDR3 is CASSRLDSYNSPLHF. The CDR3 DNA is TGTGCCAGCAGCAGACTGGACAGTTACAATTCACCCCTCCACTTT.

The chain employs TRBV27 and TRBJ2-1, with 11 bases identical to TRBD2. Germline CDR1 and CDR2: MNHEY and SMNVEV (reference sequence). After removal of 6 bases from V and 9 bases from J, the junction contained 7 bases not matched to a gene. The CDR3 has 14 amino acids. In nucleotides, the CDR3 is TGTGCCAGCAGGGTAGCGGGGGGGCCCGGTGAGCAGTTCTTC. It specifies CASRVAGGPGEQFF.

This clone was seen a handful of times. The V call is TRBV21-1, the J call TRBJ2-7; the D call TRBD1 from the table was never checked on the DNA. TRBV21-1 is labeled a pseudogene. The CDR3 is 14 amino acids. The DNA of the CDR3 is TGTGCCAGCACCAATGGGACAGAAGGTTACGAGCAGTACTTC. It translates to CASTNGTEGYEQYF.

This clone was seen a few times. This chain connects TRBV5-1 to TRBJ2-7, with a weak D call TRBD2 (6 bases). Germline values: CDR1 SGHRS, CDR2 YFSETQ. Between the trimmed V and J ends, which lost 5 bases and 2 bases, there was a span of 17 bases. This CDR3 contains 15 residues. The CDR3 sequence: CASRWAGTGAYEQYF. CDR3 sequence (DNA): TGCGCCAGCAGGTGGGCCGGGACGGGGGCCTACGAGCAGTACTTC.

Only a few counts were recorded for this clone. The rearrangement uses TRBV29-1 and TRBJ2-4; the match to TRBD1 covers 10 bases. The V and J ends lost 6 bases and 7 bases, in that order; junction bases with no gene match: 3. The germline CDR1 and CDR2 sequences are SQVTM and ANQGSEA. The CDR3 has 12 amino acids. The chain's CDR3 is CSVGQGMNIQYF. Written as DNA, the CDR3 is TGCAGCGTGGGACAGGGGATGAACATTCAGTACTTC.

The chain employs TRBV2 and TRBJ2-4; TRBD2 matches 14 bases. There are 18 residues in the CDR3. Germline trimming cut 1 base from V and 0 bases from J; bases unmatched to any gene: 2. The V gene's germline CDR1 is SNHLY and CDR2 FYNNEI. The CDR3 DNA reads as TGTGCCAGCAGTGAAGGACTAGCGGGGGGGTTAGCCAAAAACATTCAGTACTTC. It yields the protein CASSEGLAGGLAKNIQYF.

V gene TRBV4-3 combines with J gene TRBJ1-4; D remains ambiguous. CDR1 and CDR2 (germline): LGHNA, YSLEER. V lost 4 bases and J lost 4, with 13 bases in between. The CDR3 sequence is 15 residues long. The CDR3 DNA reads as TGCGCCAGCAGCCGCGGAGGGATGAATAATGAAAAACTGTTTTTT. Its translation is CASSRGGMNNEKLFF.

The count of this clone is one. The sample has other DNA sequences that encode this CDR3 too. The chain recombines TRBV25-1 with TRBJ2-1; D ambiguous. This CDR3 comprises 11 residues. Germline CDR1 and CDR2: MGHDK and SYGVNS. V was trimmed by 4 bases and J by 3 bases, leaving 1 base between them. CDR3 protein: CASSGYNEQFF. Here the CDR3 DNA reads TGTGCCAGCAGTGGCTACAATGAGCAGTTCTTC.

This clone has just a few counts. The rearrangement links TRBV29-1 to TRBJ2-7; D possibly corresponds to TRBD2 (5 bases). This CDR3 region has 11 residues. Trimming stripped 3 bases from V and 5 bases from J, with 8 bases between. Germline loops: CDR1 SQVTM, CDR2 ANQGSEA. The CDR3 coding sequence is TGCAGCGTTGATGTGGGAGACGAGCAGTACTTC. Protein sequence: CSVDVGDEQYF.

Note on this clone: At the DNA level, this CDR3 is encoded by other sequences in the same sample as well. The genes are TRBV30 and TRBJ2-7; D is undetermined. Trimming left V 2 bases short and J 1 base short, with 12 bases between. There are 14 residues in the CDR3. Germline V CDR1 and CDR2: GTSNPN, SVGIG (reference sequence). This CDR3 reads CAWSRTGRSYEQYF. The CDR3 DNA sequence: TGTGCCTGGAGTAGGACCGGGCGGTCCTACGAGCAGTACTTC.

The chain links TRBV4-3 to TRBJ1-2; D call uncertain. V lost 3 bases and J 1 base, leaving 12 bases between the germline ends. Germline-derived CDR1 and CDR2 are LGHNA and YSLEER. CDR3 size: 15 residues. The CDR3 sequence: CASSQKSTDNYGYTF. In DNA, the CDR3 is TGCGCCAGCAGCCAGAAGTCGACGGATAACTATGGCTACACCTTC.

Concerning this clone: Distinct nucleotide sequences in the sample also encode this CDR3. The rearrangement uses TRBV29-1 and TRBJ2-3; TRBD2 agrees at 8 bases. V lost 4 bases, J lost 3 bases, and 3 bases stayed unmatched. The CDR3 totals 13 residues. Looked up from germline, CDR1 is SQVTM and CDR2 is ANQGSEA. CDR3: CSVGGTSTDTQYF. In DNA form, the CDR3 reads TGCAGCGTTGGTGGGACTAGTACAGATACGCAGTATTTT.

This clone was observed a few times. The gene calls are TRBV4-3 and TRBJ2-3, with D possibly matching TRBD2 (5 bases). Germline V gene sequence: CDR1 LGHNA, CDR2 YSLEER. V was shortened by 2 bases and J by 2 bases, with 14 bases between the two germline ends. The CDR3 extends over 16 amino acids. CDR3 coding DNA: TGCGCCAGCAGCCAAACTTCCAGCGGATCCACAGATACGCAGTATTTT. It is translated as CASSQTSSGSTDTQYF.

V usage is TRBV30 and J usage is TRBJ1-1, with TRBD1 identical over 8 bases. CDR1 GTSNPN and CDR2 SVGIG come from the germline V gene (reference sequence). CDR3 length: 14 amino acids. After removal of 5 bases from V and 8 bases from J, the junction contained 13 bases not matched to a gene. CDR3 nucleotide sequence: TGTGCCTGGGGAGCAACCAGCCGGGACAGGGAAGCTTTCTTT. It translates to CAWGATSRDREAFF. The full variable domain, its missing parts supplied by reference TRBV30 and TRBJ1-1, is SQTIHQWPATLVQPVGSPLSLECTVEGTSNPNLYWYRQAAGRGLQLLFYSVGIGQISSEVPQNLSASRPQDRQFILSSKKLLLSDSGFYLCAWGATSRDREAFFGQGTRLTVV.